This T cell receptor beta chain was sequenced for a study of CD8 T cells in ankylosing spondylitis. TCRdb recomputed calls from the 5' RACE reads with MiXCR, one row per CDR3 protein. This sample yields around 480,000 distinct CDR3 sequences, of which roughly 17% are seen a single time; over 0.9% belongs to the top ten. This clonotype has more than one count but fewer than ten. Antigen: not known. The CDR3 extends over 13 amino acids. V was shortened by 6 bases and J by 3 bases, with 10 bases between the two germline ends. The germline V gene encodes CDR1 SNHLY and CDR2 FYNNEI. Whole-study findings and limits: As reported, disease-linked clones showed significant enrichment in matched ankylosing spondylitis synovial fluid. Blood of patients with ankylosing spondylitis appeared to be characterized by a TCR beta motif of eight highly homologous variants.

Material for sequencing was blood, either unsorted or a sorted T cell fraction (not recorded which). The V and J genes are TRBV2 and TRBJ2-3; the D gene is possibly TRBD2 (5 bases). The TCR was taken from a male donor with ankylosing spondylitis. The CDR3 region has the DNA TGTGCCAGCAGGGGTCGGGAAACAGATACGCAGTATTTT. Translated: CASRGRETDTQYF.